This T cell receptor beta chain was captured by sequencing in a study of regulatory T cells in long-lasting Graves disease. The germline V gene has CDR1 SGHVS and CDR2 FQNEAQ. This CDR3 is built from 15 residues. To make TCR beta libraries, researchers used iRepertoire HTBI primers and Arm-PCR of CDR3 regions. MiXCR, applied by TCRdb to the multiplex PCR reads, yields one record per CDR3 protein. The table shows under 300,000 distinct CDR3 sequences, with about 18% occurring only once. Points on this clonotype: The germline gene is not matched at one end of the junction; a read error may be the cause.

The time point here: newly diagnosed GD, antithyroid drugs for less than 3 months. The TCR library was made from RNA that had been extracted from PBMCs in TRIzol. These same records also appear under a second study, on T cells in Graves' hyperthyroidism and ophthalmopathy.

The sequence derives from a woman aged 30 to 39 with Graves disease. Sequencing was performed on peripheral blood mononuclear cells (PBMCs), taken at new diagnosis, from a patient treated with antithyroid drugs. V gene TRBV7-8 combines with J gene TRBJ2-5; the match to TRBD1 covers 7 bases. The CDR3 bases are TGTGCCAGCAGCTTAGGGGGACAGAGGCAAGAGACCCAATACTTC. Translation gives CASSLGGQRQETQYF. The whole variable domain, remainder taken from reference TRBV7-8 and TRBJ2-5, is GAGVSQSPRYKVAKRGQDVALRCDPISGHVSLFWYQQALGQGPEFLTYFQNEAQLDKSGLPSDRFFAERPEGSVSTLKIQRTQQEDSAVYLCASSLGGQRQETQYFGPGTRLLVL.